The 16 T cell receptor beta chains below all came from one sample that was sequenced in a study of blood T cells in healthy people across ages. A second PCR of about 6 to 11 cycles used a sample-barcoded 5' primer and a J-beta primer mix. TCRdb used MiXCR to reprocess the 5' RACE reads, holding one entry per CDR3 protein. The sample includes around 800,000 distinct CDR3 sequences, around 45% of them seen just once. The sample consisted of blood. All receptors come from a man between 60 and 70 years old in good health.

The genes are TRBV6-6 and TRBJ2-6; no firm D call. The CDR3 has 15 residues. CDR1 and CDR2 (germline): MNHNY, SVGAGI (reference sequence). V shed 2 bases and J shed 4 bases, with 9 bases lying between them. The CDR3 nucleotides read TGTGCCAGCAGTTACGTCCAGCAAGGGGCCAACGTCCTGACTTTC. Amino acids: CASSYVQQGANVLTF.

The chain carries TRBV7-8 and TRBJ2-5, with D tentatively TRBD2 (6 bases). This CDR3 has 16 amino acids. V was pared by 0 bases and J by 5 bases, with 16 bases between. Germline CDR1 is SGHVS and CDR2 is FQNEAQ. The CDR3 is CASSLAGGVTGETQYF. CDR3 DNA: TGTGCCAGCAGCTTAGCGGGCGGGGTTACCGGGGAGACCCAGTACTTC.

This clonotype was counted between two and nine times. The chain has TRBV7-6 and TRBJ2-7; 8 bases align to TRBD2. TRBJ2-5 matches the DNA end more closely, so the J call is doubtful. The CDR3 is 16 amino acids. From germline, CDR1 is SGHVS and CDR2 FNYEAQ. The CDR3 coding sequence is TGTGCCAGCAGCTCGAGATTACGGGGGGGCCTAGAGACCCAGTACTTC. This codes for CASSSRLRGGLETQYF.

The CDR3 DNA reads as TGCGCCAGCAGCCAAGATGGCCGAGGAGCTTTCTTT. It encodes CASSQDGRGAFF. V usage is TRBV4-3 and J usage is TRBJ1-1; D remains unclear. CDR3 length: 12 amino acids. Trimming shortened V by 0 bases and J by 10 bases, and 9 bases separated the two germline ends. Germline values: CDR1 LGHNA, CDR2 YSLEER.

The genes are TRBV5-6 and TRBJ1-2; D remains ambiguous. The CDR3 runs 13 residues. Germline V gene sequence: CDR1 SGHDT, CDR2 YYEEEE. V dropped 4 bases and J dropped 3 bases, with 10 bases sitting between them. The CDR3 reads CASSLTMDYGYTF. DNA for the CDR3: TGTGCCAGCAGCCTAACAATGGACTATGGCTACACCTTC.

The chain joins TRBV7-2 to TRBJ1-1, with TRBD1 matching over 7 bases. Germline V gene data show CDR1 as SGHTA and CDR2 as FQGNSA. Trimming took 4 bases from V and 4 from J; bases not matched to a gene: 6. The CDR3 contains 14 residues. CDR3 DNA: TGTGCCAGCAGCTCGGGACAGCGGGGCACTGAAGCTTTCTTT. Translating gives CASSSGQRGTEAFF.

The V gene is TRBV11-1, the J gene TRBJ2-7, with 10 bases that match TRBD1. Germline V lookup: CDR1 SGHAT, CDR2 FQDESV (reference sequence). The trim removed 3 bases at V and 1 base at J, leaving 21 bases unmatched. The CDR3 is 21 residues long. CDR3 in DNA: TGTGCCAGCAGCTTTGCCCGAAAATCCGGGACAGGGGTCCGTACATCCTACGAGCAGTACTTC. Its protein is CASSFARKSGTGVRTSYEQYF. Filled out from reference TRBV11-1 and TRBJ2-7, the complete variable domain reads EAEVAQSPRYKITEKSQAVAFWCDPISGHATLYWYRQILGQGPELLVQFQDESVVDDSQLPKDRFSAERLKGVDSTLKIQPAELGDSAMYLCASSFARKSGTGVRTSYEQYFGPGTRLTVT.

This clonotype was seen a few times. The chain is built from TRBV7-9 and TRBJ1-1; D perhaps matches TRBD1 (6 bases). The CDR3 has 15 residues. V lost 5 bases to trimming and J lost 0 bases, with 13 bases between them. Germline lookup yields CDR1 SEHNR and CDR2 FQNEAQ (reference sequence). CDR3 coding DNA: TGTGCCAGCAGCCTCAATACAGGGATGAACACTGAAGCTTTCTTT. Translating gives CASSLNTGMNTEAFF.

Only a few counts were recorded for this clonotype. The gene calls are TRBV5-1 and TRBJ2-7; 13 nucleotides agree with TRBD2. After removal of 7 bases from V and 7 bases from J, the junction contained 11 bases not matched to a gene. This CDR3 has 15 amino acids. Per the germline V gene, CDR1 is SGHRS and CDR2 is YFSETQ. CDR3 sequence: CASARRTSGGNEQYF. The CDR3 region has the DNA TGCGCCAGCGCCCGCAGGACTAGCGGGGGAAATGAGCAGTACTTC.

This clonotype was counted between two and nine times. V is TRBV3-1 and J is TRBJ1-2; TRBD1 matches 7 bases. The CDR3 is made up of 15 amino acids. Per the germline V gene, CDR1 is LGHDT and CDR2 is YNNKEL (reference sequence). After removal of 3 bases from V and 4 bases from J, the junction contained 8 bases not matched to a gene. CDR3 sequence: CASSHSDRVIYGYTF. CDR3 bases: TGTGCCAGCAGCCATTCCGACAGGGTAATCTATGGCTACACCTTC.

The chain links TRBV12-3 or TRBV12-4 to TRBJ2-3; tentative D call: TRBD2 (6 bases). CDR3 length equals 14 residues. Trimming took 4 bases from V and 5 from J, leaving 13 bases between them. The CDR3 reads CASSCGGRGDTQYF. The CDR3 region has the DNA TGTGCCAGCAGTTGCGGAGGGAGAGGAGATACGCAGTATTTT.

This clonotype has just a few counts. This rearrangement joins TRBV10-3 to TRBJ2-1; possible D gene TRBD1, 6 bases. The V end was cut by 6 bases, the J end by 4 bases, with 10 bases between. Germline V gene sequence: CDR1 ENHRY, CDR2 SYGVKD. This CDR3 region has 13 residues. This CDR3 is CAIRGDTYNEQFF. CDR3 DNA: TGTGCCATCAGGGGGGACACATACAATGAGCAGTTCTTC.

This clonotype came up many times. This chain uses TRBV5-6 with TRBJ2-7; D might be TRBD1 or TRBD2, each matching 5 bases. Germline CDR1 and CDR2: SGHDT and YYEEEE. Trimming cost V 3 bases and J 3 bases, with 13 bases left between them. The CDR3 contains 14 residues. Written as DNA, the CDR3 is TGTGCCAGCAGCTCGATCGGGGCACACTACGAGCAGTACTTC. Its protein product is CASSSIGAHYEQYF.

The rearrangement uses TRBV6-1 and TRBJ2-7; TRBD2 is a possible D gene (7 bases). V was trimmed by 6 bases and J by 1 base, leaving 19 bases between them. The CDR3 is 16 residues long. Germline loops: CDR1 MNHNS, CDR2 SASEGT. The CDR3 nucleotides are TGTGCCAGCAGCAGAAAAGGGGGGGGGGCTTCCTACGAGCAGTACTTC. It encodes CASSRKGGGASYEQYF.

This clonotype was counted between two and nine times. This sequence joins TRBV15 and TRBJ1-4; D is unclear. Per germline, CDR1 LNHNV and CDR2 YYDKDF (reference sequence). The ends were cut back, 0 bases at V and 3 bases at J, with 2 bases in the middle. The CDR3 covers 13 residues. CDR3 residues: CATSRDSNEKLFF. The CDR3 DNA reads TGTGCCACCAGCAGAGACTCTAATGAAAAACTGTTTTTT.

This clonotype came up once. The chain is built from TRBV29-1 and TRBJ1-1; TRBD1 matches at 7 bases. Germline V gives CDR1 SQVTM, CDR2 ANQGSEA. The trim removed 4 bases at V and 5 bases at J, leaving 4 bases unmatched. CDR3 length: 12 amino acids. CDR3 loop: CSVGGQRTEAFF. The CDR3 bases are TGCAGCGTTGGGGGACAGCGAACTGAAGCTTTCTTT.